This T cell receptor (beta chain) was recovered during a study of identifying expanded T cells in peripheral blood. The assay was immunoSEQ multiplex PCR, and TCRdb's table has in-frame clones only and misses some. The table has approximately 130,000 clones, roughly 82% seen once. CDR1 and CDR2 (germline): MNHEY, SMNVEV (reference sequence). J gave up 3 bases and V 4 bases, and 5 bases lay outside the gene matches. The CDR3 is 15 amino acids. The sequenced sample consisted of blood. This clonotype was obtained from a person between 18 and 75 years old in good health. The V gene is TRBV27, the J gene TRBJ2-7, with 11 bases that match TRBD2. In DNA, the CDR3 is TGTGCCAGCAGTTCGGGGACTAGCGGATACTACGAGCAGTACTTC. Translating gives CASSSGTSGYYEQYF.